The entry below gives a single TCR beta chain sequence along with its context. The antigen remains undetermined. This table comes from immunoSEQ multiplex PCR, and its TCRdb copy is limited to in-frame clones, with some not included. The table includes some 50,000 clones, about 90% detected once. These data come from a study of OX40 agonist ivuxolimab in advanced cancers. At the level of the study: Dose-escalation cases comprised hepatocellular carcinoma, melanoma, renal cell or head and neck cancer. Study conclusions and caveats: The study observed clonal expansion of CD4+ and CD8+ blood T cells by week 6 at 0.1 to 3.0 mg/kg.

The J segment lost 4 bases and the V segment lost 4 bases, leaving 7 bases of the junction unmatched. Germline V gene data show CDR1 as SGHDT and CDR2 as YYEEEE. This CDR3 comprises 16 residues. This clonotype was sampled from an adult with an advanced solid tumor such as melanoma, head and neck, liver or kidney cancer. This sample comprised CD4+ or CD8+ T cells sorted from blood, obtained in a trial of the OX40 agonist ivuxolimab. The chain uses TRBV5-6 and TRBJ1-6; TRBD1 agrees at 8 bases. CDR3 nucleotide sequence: TGTGCCAGCAGCCGGAAATGGACAGGGTATAATTCACCCCTCCACTTT. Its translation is CASSRKWTGYNSPLHF.